In its sample, the clone carrying this TCR beta chain was seen a few times. The entry originates in a study of blood T cell repertoires in COVID-19. About the study: The United States, Italy and Spain provided the acute and convalescent COVID-19 samples. Sample material is recorded as cDNA or gDNA derived from T cells, B-cell-depleted T cells, or PBMCs.

Germline V gene lookup returns CDR1 LGHNA and CDR2 YNFKEQ. The V and J ends lost 4 bases and 9 bases, in that order; junction bases with no gene match: 6. The CDR3 length is 16 residues. Original data processing: Reference gene primer amplification in the assay estimated nucleated cell counts. This table comes from immunoSEQ multiplex PCR, and its TCRdb copy is limited to in-frame clones, with some not included. That table furnishes V, J and clone size, whereas the DNA furnished D and trimming. Of around 59,000 clones in the sample, more than 80% are singletons; the top ten hold more than 1.2%. This clonotype was obtained from a man in his 60s with acute or convalescent COVID-19. This chain joins TRBV4-2 and TRBJ2-1; 16 bases map to TRBD2. The sequenced sample was peripheral blood. The CDR3 reads CASSLSGTSGRAEQFF. For the CDR3, the DNA is TGTGCCAGCAGCCTCTCCGGGACTAGCGGGAGGGCTGAGCAGTTCTTC.